Included here is one T cell receptor beta chain sequence, with context. What it binds is not known. Each of the CD4+ naive, central memory, regulatory and stem cell-like memory populations was sorted via CD45RO/CCR7/CD25/CD127/CD95/CD27. The CDR3 extends over 13 amino acids. The V and J ends lost 3 bases and 3 bases respectively, with 8 bases between them. Per germline, CDR1 LGHNT and CDR2 FRNRAP. The entry originates in a study of beta chain features in type 1 diabetes. The study, taken as a whole, reports: The VDJ junctions of type 1 diabetes patients carried fewer insertions and more deletions. Within the patient group, naive, central memory and Treg TCRB repertoires appeared more similar to each other than within healthy donors. Significant though moderate, a shortening of TCRB CDR3s appeared in all four CD4+ subsets of Type 1 diabetes patients.

The isolated RNA, all of it, was reverse transcribed, so expressed TCRB transcripts were what got sequenced. The assay was immunoSEQ multiplex PCR, and TCRdb's table has in-frame clones only and misses some. The sample lists roughly 150,000 clones, approximately 8.1% seen once, with 0.55% to 0.75% in the top ten. The chain recombines TRBV12-5 with TRBJ1-2, with D possibly being TRBD1 (5 bases). This sequence was found in a man aged 18 to 35 in good health. Material for sequencing was central memory CD4+ T cells from blood. DNA for the CDR3: TGTGCTAGTGGTTTTGACAGTGACTATGGCTACACCTTC. Its protein is CASGFDSDYGYTF.